The clone carrying this T cell receptor (beta chain) came up a few times. The antigen is unknown. The primer mix had 60 Vbeta and 13 Jbeta primers. Only in-frame clones appear in the TCRdb table, and some are missing; sequencing was by immunoSEQ multiplex PCR. The sample has 85,000 to 130,000 clones, about 9.4% seen once. The data stem from a study of cytomegalovirus exposure and HLA in healthy donors. Broader study findings: Specific recognition of CMV antigens was confirmed in vitro for a few chains (all CMV-associated).

The clonotype was recovered from a middle-aged man in good health and CMV-seropositive. The sample consisted of PBMCs.

The CDR3 loop is CASRRDSPGELFF. In DNA, the CDR3 is TGTGCCAGCAGAAGGGACTCGCCCGGGGAGCTGTTTTTT. This chain connects TRBV9 to TRBJ2-2; D may be TRBD2 (6 bases). The CDR3 has 13 residues. Trimming left V 5 bases short and J 6 bases short, with 11 bases between. Germline V CDR1 and CDR2: SGDLS, YYNGEE.